This T cell receptor (beta chain) was identified during a study of Ad26.COV2.S vaccination and SARS-CoV-2 variants. Study-wide results and limits: Analyses that measured TCR breadth and depth may have underestimated total T cell responses. A substantial breadth of spike-specific CD8+ and CD4+ T cell responses after vaccination has been reported.

The CDR3 consists of 13 residues. V was cut by 4 bases and J by 2 bases, with 7 bases left in between. Germline loops: CDR1 SGHDT, CDR2 YYEEEE. As for treatment: 15 to 20 received Ad26.COV2.S at low or high dose, single or two shots; about 5 received placebo; per-sample allocation not given. Vaccine and placebo recipients were sampled on day 63 after the first injection. Wuhan-strain spike was delivered by a replication-incompetent Ad26 vector. A note on this clone: Its antigen is as yet unknown.

Clones were sequenced by immunoSEQ multiplex PCR, and TCRdb holds only the in-frame ones, with some missing. The sample shows approximately 480,000 clones, 87% of them seen only once. The sample here was peripheral blood, taken in a trial of Ad26.COV2.S vaccine versus placebo. This sequence was found in a person between 18 and 65 years old who received the Ad26.COV2.S COVID-19 vaccine or a placebo. J is TRBJ1-3 and V is TRBV5-6; D ambiguous. CDR3 region: CASSPLTGNTIYF. DNA of the CDR3: TGTGCCAGCAGCCCCCTAACTGGAAACACCATATATTTT.